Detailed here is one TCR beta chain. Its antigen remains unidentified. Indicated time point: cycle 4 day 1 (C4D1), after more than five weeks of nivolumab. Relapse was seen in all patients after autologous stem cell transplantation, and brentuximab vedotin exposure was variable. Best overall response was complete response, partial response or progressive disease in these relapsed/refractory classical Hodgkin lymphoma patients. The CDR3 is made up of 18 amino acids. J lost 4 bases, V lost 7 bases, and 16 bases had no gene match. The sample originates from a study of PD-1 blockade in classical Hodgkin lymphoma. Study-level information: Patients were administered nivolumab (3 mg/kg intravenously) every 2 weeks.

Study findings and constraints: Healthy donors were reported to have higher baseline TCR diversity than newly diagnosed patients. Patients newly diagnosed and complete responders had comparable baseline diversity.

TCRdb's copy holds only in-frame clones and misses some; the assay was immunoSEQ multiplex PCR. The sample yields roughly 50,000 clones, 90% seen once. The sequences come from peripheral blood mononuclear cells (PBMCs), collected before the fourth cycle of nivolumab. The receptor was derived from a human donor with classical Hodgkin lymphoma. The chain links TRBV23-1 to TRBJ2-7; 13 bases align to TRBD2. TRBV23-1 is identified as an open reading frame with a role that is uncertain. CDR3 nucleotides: TGCGCCAGCAAAACGACAGAAAGGACTAGCGGGAGAGGATACGAGCAGTACTTC. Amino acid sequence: CASKTTERTSGRGYEQYF.